Below, one TCR beta chain is given with its context. This receptor's antigen is unknown. One base away there is no much larger clone; base qualities are not given. The data originate from a study of cytomegalovirus exposure and HLA in healthy donors (dated by TCRdb to 2016 to 2017). At the level of the whole study: An earlier analysis of under 600 of the donors reported about 290 Gb of sequence data and 120 million or so unique TCR beta sequences from about 179 million T cells. An early release that covered some 630 HLA-typed donors contained around 300 gigabases of sequencing data and 85 million to 100 million unique TCR sequences. Among the roughly 400 genotyped donors, about 85% belonged to the genetic ancestry cluster associated with self-reported Caucasian donors. The study aimed to test whether cataloging public T cell receptors could reveal signatures of past pathogen exposure. The T cell repertoires of several hundred subjects were profiled by immunosequencing and related to cytomegalovirus serostatus. Along with the approximately 700-subject first cohort, a separate validation cohort of over a hundred different subjects was used. High-throughput TCR immunosequencing, statistical association of individual TCRs with disease status, and machine learning were combined to predict cytomegalovirus infection status. A later analysis re-analyzed previously published TCR beta repertoires from hundreds of donors and added high-resolution HLA genotyping to study TCR occurrence patterns. Rather than drawing on any new phenotypic data, the later analysis identified candidate immune exposures from TCR beta sequences and the way those sequences occurred across donors. To decide whether each TCR beta V gene segment behaved as functional or pseudogenic, an earlier analysis of approximately 620 of the donors relied on high-throughput TCR beta sequencing. Donor age, sex, ethnicity and CMV serostatus were compiled together with the repertoire data. A later genetic analysis used genome-wide SNP genotypes for about three fifths of the 666 donors, treating that subset as a discovery cohort. All discovery cohort repertoires had been generated on a single sequencing platform. Class I and class II HLA loci were covered by the typing at four-digit resolution. Typing coverage varied by locus: 629-630 donors for A, B, C, DRB1 and DQB1; approximately 500 for DQA1; about 590 for DPA1; under 490 for DPB1. Several DR-DQ haplotypes were treated as single units for association and clustering because of strong linkage in the cohort. On average, around 200,000 unique TCR beta nucleotide sequences were sequenced per donor among about 400 genotyped donors of the cohort, with 15% to 20% of those sequences being non-productive. Overall study outcomes, separate from this receptor: According to a later analysis, parvovirus B19, influenza, CMV and Epstein-Barr virus appeared linked to several top co-occurrence clusters. A further reported finding was that TCR beta sequences accurately predicted the HLA-A and HLA-B alleles for most subjects in the first cohort. In a later analysis, most CMV-associated TCR beta chains were found to appear HLA-restricted, with HLA associations seemingly driven largely by CMV exposure. Because counts were too low, seventeen rarely observed V segments, including chromosome 9 orphons, were left out of the earlier analysis of 587 of the donors. Because HLA typing was missing for some donors at each locus, association tests included only the typed subset. Immune exposure information for the cohort was limited to CMV serostatus. In a later analysis, TCR association rates were found to vary across HLA loci, with the most associated TCRs seen for DRB1 alleles and the fewest for HLA-C alleles. A later analysis associated some 17,000 TCR beta sequences with specific HLA alleles at a false discovery rate of 0.05. Three of the identified cytomegalovirus-associated TCR beta chains were confirmed in vitro to be specific for cytomegalovirus antigens. According to the authors, the approach could potentially be generalized to other disease states and immunological phenotypes. In a later analysis, HLA-associated TCR beta chains were found to be more clonally expanded and to have lower generation probabilities than equally common non-associated chains. In both the original and validation cohorts, the classifier was reported to diagnose cytomegalovirus status with high specificity and sensitivity. In a later genetic analysis, fewer N-insertions in productive TCRs were reported among donors in an Asian-associated ancestry cluster than the approximately 710-donor mean. Broadly in line with IMGT annotations, most TCR beta V segments showed up in productive rearrangements about 87% or about 30% of the time in an earlier analysis of roughly 590 of the donors. In a later genetic analysis, a missense DCLRE1C variant was associated with V-gene and J-gene trimming of TCR beta chains, and the association was replicated in an independent cohort. Some IMGT-functional V segments, including TRBV6-2 and TRBV6-3, could not be told apart with the 87-base-pair reads, so those segments were excluded. This cohort had only TCR beta chains sequenced, and the lack of alpha or paired-chain data limited which features could be detected. Correlated functional status among segregating V segments might reflect linkage disequilibrium, but an unknown experimental factor could not be ruled out. When HLA alleles, especially DR and DQ, strongly co-occurred, attributing TCR associations to individual alleles was difficult. While some public TCRs were present in many individuals, most TCR sequences turned up only very rarely across donors. A cluster of highly shared sequence variants was judged likely to be a technical artifact of the sequencing pipeline. Presence/absence analyses assumed roughly uniform sequencing depth across donors, an assumption that may not hold. The study listed approximately 160 TCR beta chains as associated with cytomegalovirus.

The CDR3 runs 18 residues from the cysteine to the phenylalanine. Only the CDR3 DNA stays, 54 bases, in frame from base 1. V trim: 3 bases; J trim: 3 bases; unmatched bases: 7. The germline V gene supplies CDR1 MGHRA and CDR2 YSYEKL. The cohort was made up of hundreds of healthy bone marrow donors. Cohort members were all nominally healthy when sampled, although unrecorded immune exposures were likely present. The donor tested CMV seronegative and was one of the 352 seronegative cohort members. A peripheral blood sample was collected from each donor, and TCR beta sequencing was performed on peripheral blood mononuclear cells. The Qiagen DNeasy Blood Extraction Kit was used to extract genomic DNA from the blood cell samples. Library construction relied on the immunoSEQ multiplex PCR assay. For the multiplex PCR, a mixture combining 60 forward primers for TCR Vbeta segments and 13 reverse primers for TCR Jbeta segments was used. The CDR3 region of rearranged TCR beta genes was amplified from genomic DNA with a multiplex PCR assay. The amplified TCR beta libraries were sequenced on the Illumina HiSeq System as 87-base-pair reads. In the paper's pipeline: A later analysis counted approximately 84 million unique TCR beta chains across the 700 or so repertoires, and some 12 million of these chains were shared by at least two donors. Raw reads were error-corrected and collapsed into unique sequences by a nearest-neighbor algorithm in which closely related sequences were merged to remove PCR and sequencing errors. V, D and J gene segments were assigned by aligning CDR3 sequences to IMGT reference sequences. Each retained sequence needed at least a six-nucleotide match to both a V gene segment and a J gene segment. Rearrangements were called productive when the CDR3 lacked stop codons and stayed in frame with V and J; all others were non-productive. Following IMGT convention, CDR3 was defined as the stretch from the second conserved V-encoded cysteine up to the conserved J-encoded phenylalanine. In an earlier analysis of roughly 580 of the donors, sequences lacking an unambiguous match to a single V gene segment were excluded. In an earlier analysis of around 600 of the donors, V segments were called functional above 56.7% productive rearrangements and were called segregating when the between-donor standard deviation exceeded 5%. A statistical classification framework was built to diagnose cytomegalovirus status from the catalog of TCR beta chain sequences. In a later analysis, TCR nucleotide sequences were compared against IMGT/GENE-DB human TR gene sequences so that V and J genes could be assigned. A later analysis assigned CDR3 sequences and most-parsimonious VDJ recombination scenarios with the TCRdist pipeline. In a later analysis, each TCR beta chain was defined by its CDR3 amino acid sequence together with its V-gene family, and reads lacking a unique V-gene family were excluded. As a way to deal with suspected cross-contamination and a sequencing artifact, a later analysis dropped roughly 600 nucleotide sequences that were highly shared and had low generation probability. In a later analysis, a clonal expansion index was calculated for each public chain from normalized within-repertoire ranks of inferred template counts. In a later analysis, generation probabilities were computed with a VDJ recombination model fitted to out-of-frame rearrangements, and the resulting probabilities were checked against IGoR. In a later analysis, hypergeometric tests were used to score TCR-TCR, TCR-HLA and TCR-CMV co-occurrence, with a repertoire-size bias correction applied to TCR pairs. In a later analysis, false discovery rates were estimated by permuting HLA or CMV assignments 20 times. In a later analysis, co-occurring TCRs were grouped using DBSCAN, and TCRdist sequence similarity was added for clustering within HLA-allele-positive subsets. Repertoires with fewer than 30,000 or more than 120,000 public chains, plus five repertoires with anomalous nucleotide sharing, were excluded from co-occurrence clustering. Imported from immuneACCESS, the table was reduced by TCRdb to in-frame sequences with V and J called. These copies leave out some clones; in studies compared against another copy, an unresolved V gene accounts for under half, and the cause of the remainder is not known. The D gene and trimming were derived from the DNA, and the V and J assignments and clone size from that table. The sample table lists about 140,000 clones, roughly 82% of them with a count of one. Around 3.2% of the sample belongs to the ten largest clones.

The source of this sequence is a male donor in good health and CMV-seronegative. Material for sequencing was PBMCs. The V gene is TRBV4-1 and the J gene is TRBJ2-1, with 14 junctional bases fitting TRBD2. This receptor has the CDR3 CASSHERLAGGIYNEQFF. The DNA is TGCGCCAGCAGCCATGAAAGACTAGCGGGGGGGATCTACAATGAGCAGTTCTTC.